Listed below are T cell receptor beta chains from one sample, sequenced in a study of control samples from healthy donors and cancer patients. Assay: immunoSEQ multiplex PCR; the TCRdb copy retains only in-frame clones and omits some. The sample holds some 100,000 clones, approximately 81% seen once. Material: blood. The source of these receptors is a woman in her thirties in good health. CDR3s include the opening cysteine and the closing phenylalanine or tryptophan. Fields, in order: clone size, V gene, J gene, CDR3 protein. A row's size may be missing; if present it is once, few, many or a size class.

>NA|TRBV19|TRBJ2-2
CASKRGATNTGELFF
>once|TRBV7-8|TRBJ2-7
CTSSLMNEQYF
>NA|TRBV6-5|TRBJ2-2
CASSYRGAGELFF
>NA|TRBV7-2|TRBJ1-1
CASSVGQNTEAFF
>NA|TRBV11-2|TRBJ1-6
CASSLGWVSPLHF
>NA|TRBV4-3|TRBJ2-2
CASSQDWGARTGELFF
>few|TRBV19|TRBJ1-3
CASSIGQAGNTIYF
>NA|TRBV14|TRBJ2-2
CASSPPSGRFTGELFF
>NA|TRBV5-6|TRBJ1-2
CASSQYDRNYGYTF
>NA|TRBV5-1|TRBJ2-5
CASGTGLAGSQETQYF
>NA|TRBV12-5|TRBJ2-3
CASGSGLKEDTQYF
>NA|TRBV27|TRBJ1-2
CASSLSRGGNYGYTF
>NA|TRBV5-1|TRBJ2-1
CASSLNLRGGENEQFF
>NA|TRBV30|TRBJ2-7
CAWGGSLSYEQYF
>NA|TRBV5-8|TRBJ1-3
CASSLWWWRGAGNTIYF
>once|TRBV5-1|TRBJ2-1
CASSLNSGGSSYNEQFF
>NA|TRBV29-1|TRBJ1-2
CSVGTGLTYGYTF
>NA|TRBV12-5|TRBJ2-1
CASGFGREQFF
>NA|TRBV5-1|TRBJ1-1
CASSGLVTGNTEAFF
>NA|TRBV7-9|TRBJ1-2
CASSFGQGYGYTF
>once|TRBV11-2|TRBJ1-5
CASSIDGYSNQPQHF
>NA|TRBV7-9|TRBJ2-3
CASSLGNALDTQYF
>NA|TRBV6-5|TRBJ2-7
CASSRTLNYEQYF
>NA|TRBV7-8|TRBJ1-5
CASSLVGASGISNQPQHF
>few|TRBV10-3|TRBJ1-2
CAISGQGDGYTF
>few|TRBV24-1|TRBJ2-1
CATSARVGNEQFF
>NA|TRBV7-8|TRBJ2-7
CASSLIASPYEQYF
>NA|TRBV7-9|TRBJ1-2
CASSAGRGDYGYTF
>NA|TRBV23-1|TRBJ2-5
CASSPWGGGETQYF
>few|TRBV4-3|TRBJ1-6
CASSQSARGKSSPLHF
>few|TRBV6-1|TRBJ1-5
CASSELGQPQHF
>NA|TRBV6-1|TRBJ1-1
CASSEASPGVVTEAFF